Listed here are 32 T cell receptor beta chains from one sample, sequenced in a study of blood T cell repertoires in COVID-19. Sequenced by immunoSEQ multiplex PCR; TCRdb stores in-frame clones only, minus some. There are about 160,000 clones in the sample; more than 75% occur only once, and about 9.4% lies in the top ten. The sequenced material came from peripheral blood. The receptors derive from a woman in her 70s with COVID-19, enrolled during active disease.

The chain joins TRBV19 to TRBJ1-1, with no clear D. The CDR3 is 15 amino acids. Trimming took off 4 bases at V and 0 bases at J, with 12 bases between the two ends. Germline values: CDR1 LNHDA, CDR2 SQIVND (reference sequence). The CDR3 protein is CASSTLAEVNTEAFF. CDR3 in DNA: TGTGCCAGTAGTACCCTGGCAGAGGTGAACACTGAAGCTTTCTTT.

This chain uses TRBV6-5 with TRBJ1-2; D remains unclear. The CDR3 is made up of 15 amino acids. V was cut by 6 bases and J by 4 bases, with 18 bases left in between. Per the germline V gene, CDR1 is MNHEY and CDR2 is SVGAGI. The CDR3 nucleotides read TGTGCCAGCAGGTCCGAGGGCAGATTTAGCTATGGCTACACCTTC. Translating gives CASRSEGRFSYGYTF.

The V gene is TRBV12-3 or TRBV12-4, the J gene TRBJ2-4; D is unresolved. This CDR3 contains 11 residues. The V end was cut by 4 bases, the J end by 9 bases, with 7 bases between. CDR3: CASSSPGIQYF. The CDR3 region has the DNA TGTGCCAGCAGTTCCCCCGGCATTCAGTACTTC.

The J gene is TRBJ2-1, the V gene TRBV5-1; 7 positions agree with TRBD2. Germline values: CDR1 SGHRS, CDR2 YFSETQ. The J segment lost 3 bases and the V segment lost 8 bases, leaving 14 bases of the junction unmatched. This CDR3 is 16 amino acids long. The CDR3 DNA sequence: TGCGCCAGTTTCCCCCGTGCCAGCGGGGACTACAATGAGCAGTTCTTC. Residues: CASFPRASGDYNEQFF.

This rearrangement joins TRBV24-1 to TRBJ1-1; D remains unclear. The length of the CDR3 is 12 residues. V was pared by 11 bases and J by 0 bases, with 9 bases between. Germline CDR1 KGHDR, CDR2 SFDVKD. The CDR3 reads CAMTQLNTEAFF. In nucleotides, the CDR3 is TGTGCCATGACTCAATTGAACACTGAAGCTTTCTTT.

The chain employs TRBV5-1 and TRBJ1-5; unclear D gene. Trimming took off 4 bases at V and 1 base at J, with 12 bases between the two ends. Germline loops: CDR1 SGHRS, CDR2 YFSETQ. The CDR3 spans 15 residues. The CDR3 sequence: CASSAEGSSNQPQHF. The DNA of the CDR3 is TGCGCCAGCAGCGCCGAAGGTAGCAGCAATCAGCCCCAGCATTTT.

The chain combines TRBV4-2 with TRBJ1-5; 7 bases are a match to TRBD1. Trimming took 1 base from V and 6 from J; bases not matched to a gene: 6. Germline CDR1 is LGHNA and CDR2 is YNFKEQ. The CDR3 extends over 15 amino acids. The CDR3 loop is CASSQVGGGRQPQHF. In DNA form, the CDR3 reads TGTGCCAGCAGCCAAGTAGGGGGCGGTCGTCAGCCCCAGCATTTT.

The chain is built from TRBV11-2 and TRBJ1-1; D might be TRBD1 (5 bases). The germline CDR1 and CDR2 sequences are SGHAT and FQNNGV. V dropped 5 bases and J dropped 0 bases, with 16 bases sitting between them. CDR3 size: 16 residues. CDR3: CASSGPRVALNTEAFF. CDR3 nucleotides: TGTGCCAGCAGCGGACCCAGGGTGGCGCTGAACACTGAAGCTTTCTTT.

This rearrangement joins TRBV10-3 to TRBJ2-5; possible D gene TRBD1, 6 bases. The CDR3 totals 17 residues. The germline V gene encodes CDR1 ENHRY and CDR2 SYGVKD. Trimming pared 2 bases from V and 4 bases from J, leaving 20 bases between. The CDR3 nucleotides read TGTGCCATCAGTGAGGGGGGAGCAGGGGAGAATTCAGAGACCCAGTACTTC. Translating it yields CAISEGGAGENSETQYF.

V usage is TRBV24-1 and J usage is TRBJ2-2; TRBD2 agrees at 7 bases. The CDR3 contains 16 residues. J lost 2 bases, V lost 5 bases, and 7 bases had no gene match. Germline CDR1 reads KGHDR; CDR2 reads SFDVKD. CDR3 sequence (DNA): TGTGCCACCAGTGGGGGGGGTCGCGTCAACACCGGGGAGCTGTTTTTT. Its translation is CATSGGGRVNTGELFF.

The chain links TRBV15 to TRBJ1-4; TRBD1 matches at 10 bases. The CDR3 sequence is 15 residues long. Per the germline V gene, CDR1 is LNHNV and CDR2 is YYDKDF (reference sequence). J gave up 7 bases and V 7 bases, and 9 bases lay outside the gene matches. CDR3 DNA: TGTGCCACCACCCGGGACAGGGGATTGGGTGAAAAACTGTTTTTT. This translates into CATTRDRGLGEKLFF.

The CDR3 reads CASSRTVNNEQFF. CDR3 sequence (DNA): TGTGCCAGCAGCAGGACAGTAAACAATGAGCAGTTCTTC. J is TRBJ2-1 and V is TRBV21-1; the DNA was not used to check the table's D call, TRBD1. TRBV21-1 is a pseudogene. This CDR3 has 13 amino acids.

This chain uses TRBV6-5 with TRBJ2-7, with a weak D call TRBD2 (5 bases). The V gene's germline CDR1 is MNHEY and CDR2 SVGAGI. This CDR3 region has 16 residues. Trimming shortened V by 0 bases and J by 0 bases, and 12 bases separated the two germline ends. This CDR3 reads CASSYSMGVSSYEQYF. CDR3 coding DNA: TGTGCCAGCAGTTACTCGATGGGAGTCAGCTCCTACGAGCAGTACTTC.

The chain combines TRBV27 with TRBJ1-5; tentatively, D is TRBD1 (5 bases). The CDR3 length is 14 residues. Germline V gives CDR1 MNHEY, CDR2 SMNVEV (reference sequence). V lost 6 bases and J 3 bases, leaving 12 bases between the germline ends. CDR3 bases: TGTGCCAGCAGGGACACCCAGACCAATCAGCCCCAGCATTTT. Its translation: CASRDTQTNQPQHF.

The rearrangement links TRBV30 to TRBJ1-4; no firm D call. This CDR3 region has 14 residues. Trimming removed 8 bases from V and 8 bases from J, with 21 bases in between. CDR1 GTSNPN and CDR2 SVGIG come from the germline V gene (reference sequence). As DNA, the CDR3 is TGTGCCGGAACCGAGGGCGAGGGTGGCGAAAAACTGTTTTTT. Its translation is CAGTEGEGGEKLFF.

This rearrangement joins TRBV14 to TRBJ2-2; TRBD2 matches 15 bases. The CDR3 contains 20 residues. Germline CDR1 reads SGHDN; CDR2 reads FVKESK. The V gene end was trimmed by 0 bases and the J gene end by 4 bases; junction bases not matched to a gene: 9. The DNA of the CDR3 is TGTGCCAGCAGCCAAGATCCCCCCGGACTAGCGGGGGGGCGCACCGGGGAGCTGTTTTTT. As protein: CASSQDPPGLAGGRTGELFF.

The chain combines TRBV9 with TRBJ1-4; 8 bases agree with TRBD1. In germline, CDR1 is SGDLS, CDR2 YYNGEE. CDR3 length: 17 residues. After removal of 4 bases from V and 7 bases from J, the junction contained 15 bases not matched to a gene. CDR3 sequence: CASSPGGDRKRSEKLFF. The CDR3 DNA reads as TGTGCCAGCAGCCCCGGCGGGGACAGGAAAAGGAGTGAAAAACTGTTTTTT.

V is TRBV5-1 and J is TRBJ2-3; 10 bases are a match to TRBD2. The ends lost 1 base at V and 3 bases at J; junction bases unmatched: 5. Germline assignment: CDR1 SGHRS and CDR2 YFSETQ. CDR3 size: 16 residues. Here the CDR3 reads CASSLLASGGTDTQYF. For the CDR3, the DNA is TGCGCCAGCAGCTTGCTTGCTAGCGGGGGAACAGATACGCAGTATTTT.

The CDR3 loop is CASHKLTGETEAFF. The CDR3 coding sequence is TGTGCCAGTCATAAACTGACAGGGGAAACTGAAGCTTTCTTT. The chain employs TRBV28 and TRBJ1-1; 8 bases align to TRBD1. The germline V gene encodes CDR1 MDHEN and CDR2 SYDVKM. CDR3 length equals 14 residues. With V trimmed by 9 bases and J by 5 bases, 11 bases remained unmatched.

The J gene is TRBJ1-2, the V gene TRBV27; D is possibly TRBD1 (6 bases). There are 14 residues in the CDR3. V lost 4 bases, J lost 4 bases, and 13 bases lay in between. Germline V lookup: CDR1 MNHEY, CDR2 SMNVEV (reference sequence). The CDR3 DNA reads TGTGCCAGCAGTTGGGCCCGGACAGTCTATGGCTACACCTTC. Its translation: CASSWARTVYGYTF.

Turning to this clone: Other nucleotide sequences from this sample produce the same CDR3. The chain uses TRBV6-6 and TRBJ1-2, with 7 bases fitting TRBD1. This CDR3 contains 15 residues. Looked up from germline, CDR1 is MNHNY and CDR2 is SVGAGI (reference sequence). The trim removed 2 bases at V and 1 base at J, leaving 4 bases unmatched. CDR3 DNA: TGTGCCAGCAGTTACGGGGCAGGGGGTAACTATGGCTACACCTTC. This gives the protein CASSYGAGGNYGYTF.

The CDR3 region is CASSMVGQGLQPQHF. The CDR3, as DNA: TGTGCCAGTAGTATGGTGGGACAGGGGTTACAGCCCCAGCATTTT. The chain recombines TRBV19 with TRBJ1-5; 10 positions agree with TRBD1. The germline CDR1 and CDR2 sequences are LNHDA and SQIVND (reference sequence). Trimming cost V 3 bases and J 7 bases; bases outside gene matches: 6. This CDR3 spans 15 amino acids.

The DNA for the CDR3 is TGTGCCAGTAGTCTGACAGTCGGTTGGGATCAGCCCCAGCATTTT. Translated, it gives CASSLTVGWDQPQHF. The chain is built from TRBV19 and TRBJ1-5; perhaps TRBD1 as D (5 bases). The CDR3 runs to 15 residues. The V gene's germline CDR1 is LNHDA and CDR2 SQIVND (reference sequence). The V end lost 5 bases, the J end lost 5 bases, and 16 bases lay between the germline ends.

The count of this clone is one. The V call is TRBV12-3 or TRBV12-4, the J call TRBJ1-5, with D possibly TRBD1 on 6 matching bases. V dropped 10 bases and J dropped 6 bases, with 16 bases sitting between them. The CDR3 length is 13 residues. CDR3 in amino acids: CANIRGPTQPQHF. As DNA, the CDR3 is TGTGCCAACATCAGGGGTCCGACTCAGCCCCAGCATTTT.

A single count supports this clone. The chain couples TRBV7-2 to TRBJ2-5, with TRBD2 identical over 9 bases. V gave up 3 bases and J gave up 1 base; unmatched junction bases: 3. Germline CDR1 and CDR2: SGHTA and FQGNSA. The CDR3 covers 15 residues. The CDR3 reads CASSFGGGAQETQYF. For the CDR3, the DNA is TGTGCCAGCAGCTTCGGCGGGGGGGCCCAAGAGACCCAGTACTTC.

This chain's CDR3 is CASSPDPQGFYSNQPQHF. CDR3 coding DNA: TGTGCCAGCAGCCCCGACCCACAGGGGTTCTATAGCAATCAGCCCCAGCATTTT. The chain carries TRBV7-2 and TRBJ1-5; 7 bases agree with TRBD1. J lost 0 bases, V lost 5 bases, and 13 bases had no gene match. From germline, CDR1 is SGHTA and CDR2 FQGNSA. This CDR3 is built from 18 residues.

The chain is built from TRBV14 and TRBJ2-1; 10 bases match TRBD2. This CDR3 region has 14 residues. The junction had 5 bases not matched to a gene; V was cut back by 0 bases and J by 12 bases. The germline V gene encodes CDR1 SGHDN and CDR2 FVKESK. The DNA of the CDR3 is TGTGCCAGCAGCCAAGATACTAGCGGGGTGAGGCAGTTCTTC. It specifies CASSQDTSGVRQFF.

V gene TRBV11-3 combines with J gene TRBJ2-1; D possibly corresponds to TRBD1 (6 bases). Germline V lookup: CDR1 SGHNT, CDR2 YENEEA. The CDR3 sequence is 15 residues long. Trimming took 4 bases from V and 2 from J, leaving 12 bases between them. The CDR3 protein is CASSYRTDTYNEQFF. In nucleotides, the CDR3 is TGTGCCAGCAGCTACCGGACAGACACCTACAATGAGCAGTTCTTC.

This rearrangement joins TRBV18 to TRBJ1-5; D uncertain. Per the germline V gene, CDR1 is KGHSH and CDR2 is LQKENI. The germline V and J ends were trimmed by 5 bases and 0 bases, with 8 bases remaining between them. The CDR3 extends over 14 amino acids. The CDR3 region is CASSAGSSNQPQHF. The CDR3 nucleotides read TGTGCCAGCTCAGCGGGTAGTAGCAATCAGCCCCAGCATTTT.

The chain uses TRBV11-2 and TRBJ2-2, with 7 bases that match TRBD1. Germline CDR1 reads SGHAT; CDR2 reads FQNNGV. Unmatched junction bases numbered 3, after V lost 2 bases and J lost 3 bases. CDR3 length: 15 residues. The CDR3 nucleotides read TGTGCCAGCAGCTTACGCGGACAGGACACCGGGGAGCTGTTTTTT. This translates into CASSLRGQDTGELFF. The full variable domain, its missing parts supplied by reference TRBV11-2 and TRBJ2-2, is EAGVAQSPRYKIIEKRQSVAFWCNPISGHATLYWYQQILGQGPKLLIQFQNNGVVDDSQLPKDRFSAERLKGVDSTLKIQPAKLEDSAVYLCASSLRGQDTGELFFGEGSRLTVL.

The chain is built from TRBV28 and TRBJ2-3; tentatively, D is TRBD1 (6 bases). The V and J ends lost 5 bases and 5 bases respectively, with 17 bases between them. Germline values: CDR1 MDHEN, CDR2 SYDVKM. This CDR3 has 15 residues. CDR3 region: CASSPRGHPLDTQYF. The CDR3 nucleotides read TGTGCCAGCAGTCCCAGGGGACATCCTTTAGATACGCAGTATTTT.

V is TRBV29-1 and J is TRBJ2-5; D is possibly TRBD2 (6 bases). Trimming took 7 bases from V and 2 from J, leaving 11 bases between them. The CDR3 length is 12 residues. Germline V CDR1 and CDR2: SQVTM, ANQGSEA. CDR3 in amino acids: CSAASGQETQYF. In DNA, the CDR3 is TGCAGCGCGGCAAGCGGGCAAGAGACCCAGTACTTC.